The 10 T cell receptor beta chains in this list originate from one sample, sequenced in a study of control samples from healthy donors and cancer patients. Clones were read by immunoSEQ multiplex PCR, and TCRdb kept only the in-frame ones, dropping some. The sample records fewer than 200,000 clones, approximately 96% being singletons. The sample consisted of blood. These receptors were obtained from a woman between 25 and 40 years old in good health.

This chain joins TRBV29-1 and TRBJ2-1, with D possibly called TRBD1 or TRBD2 (5 bases each). V shed 4 bases and J shed 7 bases, with 11 bases lying between them. The germline CDR1 and CDR2 sequences are SQVTM and ANQGSEA. This CDR3 spans 12 amino acids. In nucleotides, the CDR3 is TGCAGCGTTGGGACTGGGGGAAATGAGCAGTTCTTC. This encodes CSVGTGGNEQFF.

The V and J genes are TRBV19 and TRBJ2-1; 16 bases fit TRBD2. The germline V gene encodes CDR1 LNHDA and CDR2 SQIVND (reference sequence). With 5 bases clipped from V and 2 bases from J, the junction kept 3 bases outside the gene matches. This CDR3 has 17 amino acids. Here the CDR3 reads CASSVGLAGGPYNEQFF. The CDR3 DNA reads TGTGCCAGTAGTGTGGGACTAGCGGGAGGGCCCTACAATGAGCAGTTCTTC.

The chain uses TRBV6-6 and TRBJ2-4; D is undetermined. This CDR3 spans 18 amino acids. CDR1 and CDR2 (germline): MNHNY, SVGAGI (reference sequence). V lost 5 bases and J lost 0, with 20 bases in between. This chain's CDR3 is CASSPSVVPVLAKNIQYF. CDR3 DNA sequence: TGTGCCAGCAGTCCAAGCGTTGTTCCGGTCCTAGCCAAAAACATTCAGTACTTC.

V is TRBV5-4 and J is TRBJ1-4; D gene ambiguous. The CDR3 covers 12 residues. Germline V lookup: CDR1 SGHNT, CDR2 YYREEE (reference sequence). The CDR3 DNA reads as TGTGCGATCGGACGGATAAATGAAAAACTGTTTTTT. It specifies CAIGRINEKLFF.

V usage is TRBV6-5 and J usage is TRBJ2-7; no reliable D call. Germline V CDR1 and CDR2: MNHEY, SVGAGI. Trimming stripped 2 bases from V and 5 bases from J, with 7 bases between. There are 12 residues in the CDR3. The CDR3 nucleotides read TGTGCCAGCAGTTACAGCCCGAACGAGCAGTACTTC. It encodes CASSYSPNEQYF.

V is TRBV28 and J is TRBJ1-3, with a possible D match to TRBD1 (6 bases). The V gene lost 7 bases and the J gene lost 1 base, with 11 bases spanning the gap. Germline V gene sequence: CDR1 MDHEN, CDR2 SYDVKM. The CDR3 is 14 residues long. The CDR3 DNA reads TGTGCCAGCATAGGACAGCGATCTGGAAACACCATATATTTT. It translates to CASIGQRSGNTIYF.

This chain links TRBV4-1 with TRBJ1-6; the match to TRBD1 covers 7 bases. V lost 2 bases to trimming and J lost 7 bases; unmatched junction nucleotides: 5. Germline loops: CDR1 MGHRA, CDR2 YSYEKL. The CDR3 is 15 amino acids. CDR3 nucleotide sequence: TGCGCCAGCAGCCAAACTACGGGACAGAATTCACCCCTCCACTTT. Residues: CASSQTTGQNSPLHF.

This chain connects TRBV28 to TRBJ1-5; no definite D call. CDR1 MDHEN and CDR2 SYDVKM come from the germline V gene. CDR3 size: 15 residues. V dropped 2 bases and J dropped 1 base, with 9 bases sitting between them. CDR3: CASSLNNLSNQPQHF. The CDR3 DNA is TGTGCCAGCAGTTTAAACAACCTAAGCAATCAGCCCCAGCATTTT.

This clone has just one count. The same CDR3 is also encoded by other DNA sequences in this sample. This sequence joins TRBV7-2 and TRBJ2-1, with D unresolved. V gave up 1 base and J gave up 3 bases, with 4 bases separating them. The CDR3 consists of 13 residues. Germline-derived CDR1 and CDR2 are SGHTA and FQGNSA. The CDR3 DNA sequence: TGTGCCAGCAGCTTAGGTCTCTACAATGAGCAGTTCTTC. Amino acid sequence: CASSLGLYNEQFF.

The gene calls are TRBV4-1 and TRBJ1-6; D is possibly TRBD1 (6 bases). Germline loops: CDR1 MGHRA, CDR2 YSYEKL. V lost 0 bases and J 9 bases, leaving 12 bases between the germline ends. This CDR3 has 15 residues. In DNA, the CDR3 is TGCGCCAGCAGCCAAGAGGGGGCTACGGGTTCACCCCTCCACTTT. As protein: CASSQEGATGSPLHF.